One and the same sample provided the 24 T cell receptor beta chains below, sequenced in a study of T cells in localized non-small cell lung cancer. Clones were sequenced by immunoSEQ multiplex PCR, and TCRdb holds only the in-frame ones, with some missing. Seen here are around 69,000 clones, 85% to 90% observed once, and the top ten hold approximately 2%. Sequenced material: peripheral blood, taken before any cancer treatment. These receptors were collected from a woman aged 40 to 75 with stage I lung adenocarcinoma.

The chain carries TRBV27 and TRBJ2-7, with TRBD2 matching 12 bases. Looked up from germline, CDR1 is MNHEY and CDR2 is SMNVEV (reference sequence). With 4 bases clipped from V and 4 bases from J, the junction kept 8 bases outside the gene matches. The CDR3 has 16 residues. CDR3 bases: TGTGCCAGCAGTTCCAGGACTAGCGGGAACGGTTACGAGCAGTACTTC. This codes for CASSSRTSGNGYEQYF.

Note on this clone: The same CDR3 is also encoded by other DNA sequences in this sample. The CDR3 region has the DNA TGCGCCAGCAGCTTGGCAGAGGGGAGCTCCTACAATGAGCAGTTCTTC. The encoded protein is CASSLAEGSSYNEQFF. V is TRBV5-1 and J is TRBJ2-1; either TRBD1 or TRBD2 may supply D (5 bases each). Trimming removed 0 bases at V and 0 bases at J, with 10 bases between. The CDR3 is made up of 16 amino acids. Germline CDR1 reads SGHRS; CDR2 reads YFSETQ.

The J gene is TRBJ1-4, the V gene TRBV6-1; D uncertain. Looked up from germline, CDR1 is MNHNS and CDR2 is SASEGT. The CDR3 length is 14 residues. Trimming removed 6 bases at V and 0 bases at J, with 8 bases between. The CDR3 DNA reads TGTGCCAGCAGCCCTAGGGCAACTAATGAAAAACTGTTTTTT. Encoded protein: CASSPRATNEKLFF.

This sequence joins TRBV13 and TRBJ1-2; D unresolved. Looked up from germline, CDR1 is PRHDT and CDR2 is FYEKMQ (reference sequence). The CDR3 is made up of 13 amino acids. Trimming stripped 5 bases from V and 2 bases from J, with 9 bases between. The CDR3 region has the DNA TGTGCCAGCAGCCCTCACGGGAACTATGGCTACACCTTC. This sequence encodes CASSPHGNYGYTF.

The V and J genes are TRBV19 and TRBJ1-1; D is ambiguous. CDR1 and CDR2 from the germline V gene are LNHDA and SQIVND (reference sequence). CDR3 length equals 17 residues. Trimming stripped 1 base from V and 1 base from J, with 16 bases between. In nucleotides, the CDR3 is TGTGCCAGTAGTATAGGGGGTAGCGGGTCGGGGAACACTGAAGCTTTCTTT. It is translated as CASSIGGSGSGNTEAFF.

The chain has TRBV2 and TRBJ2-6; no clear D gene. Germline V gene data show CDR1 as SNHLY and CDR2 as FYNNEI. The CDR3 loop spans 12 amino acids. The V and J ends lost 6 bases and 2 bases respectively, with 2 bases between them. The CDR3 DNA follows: TGTGCCAGCAGAGCTGGGGCCAACGTCCTGACTTTC. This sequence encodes CASRAGANVLTF. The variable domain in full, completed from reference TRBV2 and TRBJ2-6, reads EPEVTQTPSHQVTQMGQEVILRCVPISNHLYFYWYRQILGQKVEFLVSFYNNEISEKSEIFDDQFSVERPDGSNFTLKIRSTKLEDSAMYFCASRAGANVLTFGAGSRLTVL.

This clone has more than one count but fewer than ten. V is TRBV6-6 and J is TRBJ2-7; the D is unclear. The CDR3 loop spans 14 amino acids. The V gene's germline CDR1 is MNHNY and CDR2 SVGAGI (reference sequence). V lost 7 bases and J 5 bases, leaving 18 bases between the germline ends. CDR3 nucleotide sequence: TGTGCCAGCACCCCAGCCTTCAAAAGGGACGAGCAGTACTTC. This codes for CASTPAFKRDEQYF.

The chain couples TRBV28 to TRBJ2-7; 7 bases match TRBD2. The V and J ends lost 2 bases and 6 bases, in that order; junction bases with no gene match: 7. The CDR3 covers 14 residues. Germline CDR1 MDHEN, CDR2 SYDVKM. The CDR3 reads CASSLGGSLFEQYF. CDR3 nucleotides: TGTGCCAGCAGTTTAGGCGGGAGTTTGTTCGAGCAGTACTTC.

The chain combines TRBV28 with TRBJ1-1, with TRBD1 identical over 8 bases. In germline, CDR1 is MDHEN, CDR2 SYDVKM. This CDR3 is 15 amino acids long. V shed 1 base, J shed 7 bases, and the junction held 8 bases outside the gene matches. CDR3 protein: CASSLFWTGRVEAFF. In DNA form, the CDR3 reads TGTGCCAGCAGTTTATTCTGGACAGGGCGGGTTGAAGCTTTCTTT.

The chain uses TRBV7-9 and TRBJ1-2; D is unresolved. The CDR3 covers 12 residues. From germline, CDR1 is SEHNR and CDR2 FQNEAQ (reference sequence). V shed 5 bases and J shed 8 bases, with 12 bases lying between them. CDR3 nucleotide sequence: TGTGCCAGCAGCGCCTCGTTTAGGGGCTACACCTTC. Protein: CASSASFRGYTF.

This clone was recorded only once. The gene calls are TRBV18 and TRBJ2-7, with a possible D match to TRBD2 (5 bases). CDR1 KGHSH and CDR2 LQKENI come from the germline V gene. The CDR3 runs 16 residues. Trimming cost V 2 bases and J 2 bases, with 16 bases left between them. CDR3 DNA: TGTGCCAGCTCACCAGGAACGGAGGATAATACCTACGAGCAGTACTTC. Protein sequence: CASSPGTEDNTYEQYF.

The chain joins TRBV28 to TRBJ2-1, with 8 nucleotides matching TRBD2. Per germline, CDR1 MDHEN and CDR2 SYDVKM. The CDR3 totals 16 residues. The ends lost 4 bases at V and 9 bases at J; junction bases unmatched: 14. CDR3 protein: CASSSRAGALVGEQFF. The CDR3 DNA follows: TGTGCCAGCAGTTCCCGAGCGGGAGCATTAGTAGGTGAGCAGTTCTTC.

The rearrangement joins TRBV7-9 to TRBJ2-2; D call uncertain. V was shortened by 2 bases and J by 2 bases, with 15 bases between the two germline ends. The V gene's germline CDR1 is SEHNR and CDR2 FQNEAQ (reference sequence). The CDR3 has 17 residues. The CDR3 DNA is TGTGCCAGCAGCTTATTTCATGGGCCAGCAAACACCGGGGAGCTGTTTTTT. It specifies CASSLFHGPANTGELFF.

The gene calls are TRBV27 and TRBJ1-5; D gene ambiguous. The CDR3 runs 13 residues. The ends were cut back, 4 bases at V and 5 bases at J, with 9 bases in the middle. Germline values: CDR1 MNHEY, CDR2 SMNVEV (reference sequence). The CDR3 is CASSWREHQPQHF. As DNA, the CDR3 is TGTGCCAGCAGTTGGAGGGAACATCAGCCCCAGCATTTT.

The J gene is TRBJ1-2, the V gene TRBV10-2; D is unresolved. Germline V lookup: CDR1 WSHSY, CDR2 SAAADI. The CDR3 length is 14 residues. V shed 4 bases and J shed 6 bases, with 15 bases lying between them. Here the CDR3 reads CASSGVIRSNGYTF. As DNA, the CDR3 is TGCGCCAGCAGTGGGGTAATCAGGTCGAATGGCTACACCTTC.

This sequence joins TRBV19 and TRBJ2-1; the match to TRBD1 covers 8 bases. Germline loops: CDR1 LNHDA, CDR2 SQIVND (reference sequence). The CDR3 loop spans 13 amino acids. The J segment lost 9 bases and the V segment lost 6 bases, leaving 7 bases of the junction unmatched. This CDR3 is CASRPQGVGEQFF. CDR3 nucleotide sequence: TGTGCCAGTAGGCCACAGGGGGTTGGTGAGCAGTTCTTC.

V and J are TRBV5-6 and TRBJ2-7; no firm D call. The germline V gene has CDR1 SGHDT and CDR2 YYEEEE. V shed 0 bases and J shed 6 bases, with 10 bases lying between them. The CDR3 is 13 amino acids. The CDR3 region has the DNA TGTGCCAGCAGCTTGGGGGCGAGCAGCGAGCAGTACTTC. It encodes CASSLGASSEQYF.

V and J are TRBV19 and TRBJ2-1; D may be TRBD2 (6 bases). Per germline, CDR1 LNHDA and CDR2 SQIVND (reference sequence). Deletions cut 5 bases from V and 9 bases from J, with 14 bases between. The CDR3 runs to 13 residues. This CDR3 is CASSLLARGEQFF. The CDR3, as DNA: TGTGCCAGTAGTCTGCTAGCGCGGGGTGAGCAGTTCTTC.

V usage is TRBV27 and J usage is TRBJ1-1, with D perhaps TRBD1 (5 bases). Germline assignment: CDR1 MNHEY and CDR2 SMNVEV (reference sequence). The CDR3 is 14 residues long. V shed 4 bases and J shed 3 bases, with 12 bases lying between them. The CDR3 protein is CASSWTRGDTEAFF. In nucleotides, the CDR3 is TGTGCCAGCAGTTGGACTAGAGGGGACACTGAAGCTTTCTTT.

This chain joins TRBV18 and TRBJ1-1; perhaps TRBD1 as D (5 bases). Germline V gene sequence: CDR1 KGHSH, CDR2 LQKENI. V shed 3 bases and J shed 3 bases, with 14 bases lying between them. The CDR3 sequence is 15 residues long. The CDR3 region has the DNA TGTGCCAGCTCACCGCCGGGGCGCGAGGACACTGAAGCTTTCTTT. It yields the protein CASSPPGREDTEAFF. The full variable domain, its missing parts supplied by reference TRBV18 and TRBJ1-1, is NAGVMQNPRHLVRRRGQEARLRCSPMKGHSHVYWYRQLPEEGLKFMVYLQKENIIDESGMPKERFSAEFPKEGPSILRIQQVVRGDSAAYFCASSPPGREDTEAFFGQGTRLTVV.

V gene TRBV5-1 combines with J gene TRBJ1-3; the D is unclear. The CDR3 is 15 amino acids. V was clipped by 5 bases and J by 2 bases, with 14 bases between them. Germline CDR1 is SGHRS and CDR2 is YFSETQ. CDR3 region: CASRSQMETGNTIYF. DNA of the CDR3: TGCGCCAGCAGAAGCCAGATGGAAACTGGAAACACCATATATTTT.

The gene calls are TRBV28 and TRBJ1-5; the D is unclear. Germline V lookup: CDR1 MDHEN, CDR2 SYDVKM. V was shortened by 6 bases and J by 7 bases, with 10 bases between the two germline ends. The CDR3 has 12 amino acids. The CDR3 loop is CASREGGQPQHF. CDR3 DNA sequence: TGTGCCAGCAGGGAGGGCGGGCAGCCCCAGCATTTT.

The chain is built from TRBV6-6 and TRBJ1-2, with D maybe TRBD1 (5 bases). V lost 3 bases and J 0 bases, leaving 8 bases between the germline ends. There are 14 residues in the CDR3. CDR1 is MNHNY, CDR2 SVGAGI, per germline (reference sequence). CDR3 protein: CASSYSGSNYGYTF. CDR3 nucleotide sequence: TGTGCCAGCAGTTATTCAGGGTCTAACTATGGCTACACCTTC.

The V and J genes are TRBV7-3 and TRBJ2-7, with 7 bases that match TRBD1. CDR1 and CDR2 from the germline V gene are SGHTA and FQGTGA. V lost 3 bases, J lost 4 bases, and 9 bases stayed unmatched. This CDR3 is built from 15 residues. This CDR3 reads CASSFGSGGPYEQYF. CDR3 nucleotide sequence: TGTGCCAGCAGCTTCGGGTCAGGGGGACCATACGAGCAGTACTTC.